Presented here are 13 T cell receptor beta chains from one specimen sequenced in a study of blood T cells in healthy people across ages. The authors ran a second PCR of roughly 6 to 12 cycles using a sample-barcoded 5' primer and a J-beta primer mix. TCRdb re-called the 5' RACE reads through MiXCR, storing one row per CDR3 protein. The repertoire holds some 1.6 million distinct CDR3 sequences, with roughly 32% as singletons. Sequenced sample: blood. The receptors here all came from a woman aged 25 to 39 in good health.

For this clonotype: One end of the junction fails to match germline, which may point to a read error. V gene TRBV6-1 combines with J gene TRBJ1-2, with no clear D. This CDR3 region has 13 residues. Germline values: CDR1 MNHNS, CDR2 SASEGT. The CDR3 region is CAGSSDWGTSYTF. CDR3 nucleotides: TGTGCCGGCAGCTCTGACTGGGGTACCAGCTACACCTTC.

This clonotype was observed a few times. Germline is not matched at one junction end, which may reflect a read error. The chain joins TRBV2 to TRBJ2-7; the match to TRBD2 covers 7 bases. Germline CDR1 SNHLY, CDR2 FYNNEI. The CDR3 extends over 14 amino acids. In nucleotides, the CDR3 is TGCGCCAGCAGGCCAACAAGCGGGACCTACGAGCAGTACTTC. This sequence encodes CASRPTSGTYEQYF.

This chain connects TRBV6-1 to TRBJ2-3, with D possibly TRBD1 on 8 matching bases. Between the trimmed V and J ends, which lost 2 bases and 4 bases, there was a span of 25 bases. The germline CDR1 and CDR2 sequences are MNHNS and SASEGT. This CDR3 has 19 amino acids. For the CDR3, the DNA is TGTGCCAGCAGTGAATCAGGGACAGGACTAGTAGGACCCCCAGATACGCAGTATTTT. Translated, it gives CASSESGTGLVGPPDTQYF.

In its sample, this clonotype was seen a few times. V is TRBV20-1 and J is TRBJ2-3; TRBD1 might be the D (5 bases). Germline V gene lookup returns CDR1 DFQATT and CDR2 SNEGSKA (reference sequence). The CDR3 spans 11 residues. The CDR3 loop is CRGRGTDTQYF. CDR3 nucleotides: TGCAGGGGGCGTGGCACAGATACGCAGTATTTT.

This clonotype was picked up a small number of times. The J gene is TRBJ1-4, the V gene TRBV7-9; no firm D call. Between the trimmed V and J ends, which lost 0 bases and 8 bases, there was a span of 10 bases. The CDR3 runs 14 residues. CDR1 and CDR2 (germline): SEHNR, FQNEAQ (reference sequence). CDR3 protein: CASSLAPLQEKLFF. The CDR3 DNA is TGTGCCAGCAGCTTAGCCCCCCTACAGGAAAAACTGTTTTTT.

This clonotype was seen a few times. The rearrangement joins TRBV7-9 to TRBJ2-1; D is ambiguous. The V end was cut by 2 bases, the J end by 2 bases, with 10 bases between. CDR1 and CDR2 (germline): SEHNR, FQNEAQ (reference sequence). The CDR3 spans 15 residues. The CDR3: CASSLRRVAYNEQFF. DNA of the CDR3: TGTGCCAGCAGCTTAAGACGGGTGGCCTACAATGAGCAGTTCTTC. Complete variable domain (other parts from reference TRBV7-9 and TRBJ2-1): DTGVSQNPRHKITKRGQNVTFRCDPISEHNRLYWYRQTLGQGPEFLTYFQNEAQLEKSRLLSDRFSAERPKGSFSTLEIQRTEQGDSAMYLCASSLRRVAYNEQFFGPGTRLTVL.

V and J are TRBV6-2 or TRBV6-3 and TRBJ1-1, with 8 bases that match TRBD1. This CDR3 region has 17 residues. Germline assignment: CDR1 MNHEY and CDR2 SVGEGT. J was trimmed by 3 bases and V by 0 bases; bases with no gene match: 9. CDR3 nucleotides: TGTGCCAGCAGTTACTCCTGGACAGGGAGTATGGACACTGAAGCTTTCTTT. It yields the protein CASSYSWTGSMDTEAFF.

The gene calls are TRBV10-3 and TRBJ1-1; tentative D call: TRBD1 (5 bases). The V gene's germline CDR1 is ENHRY and CDR2 SYGVKD. The CDR3 runs 13 residues. V lost 0 bases and J 4 bases, leaving 6 bases between the germline ends. For the CDR3, the DNA is TGTGCCATCAGTGAGTCGGACATCACTGAAGCTTTCTTT. Its protein product is CAISESDITEAFF.

The chain is built from TRBV14 and TRBJ2-1; D possibly corresponds to TRBD2 (6 bases). In germline, CDR1 is SGHDN, CDR2 FVKESK. Trimming removed 4 bases from V and 3 bases from J, with 13 bases in between. The CDR3 length is 15 residues. CDR3 sequence: CASSRRELYYNEQFF. CDR3 nucleotide sequence: TGTGCCAGCAGCCGTCGGGAGTTGTACTACAATGAGCAGTTCTTC. The whole variable domain, filled in from reference TRBV14 and TRBJ2-1, reads EAGVTQFPSHSVIEKGQTVTLRCDPISGHDNLYWYRRVMGKEIKFLLHFVKESKQDESGMPNNRFLAERTGGTYSTLKVQPAELEDSGVYFCASSRRELYYNEQFFGPGTRLTVL.

This clonotype turned up a few times. The chain combines TRBV6-8 with TRBJ2-1, with 10 bases identical to TRBD2. With 0 bases clipped from V and 0 bases from J, the junction kept 8 bases outside the gene matches. The CDR3 totals 19 residues. Germline V gene lookup returns CDR1 MNHGY and CDR2 SAAAGT. CDR3 region: CASSYSGLAFKSSYNEQFF. The CDR3 DNA sequence: TGTGCCAGCAGTTACTCGGGACTAGCGTTCAAGAGCTCCTACAATGAGCAGTTCTTC.

The rearrangement links TRBV3-1 to TRBJ1-4; TRBD1 aligns across 9 bases. There are 14 residues in the CDR3. J gave up 4 bases and V 5 bases, and 2 bases lay outside the gene matches. CDR1 and CDR2 (germline): LGHDT, YNNKEL (reference sequence). CDR3 loop: CASSGTGRNEKLFF. The CDR3 DNA sequence: TGTGCCAGCAGCGGGACAGGGCGTAATGAAAAACTGTTTTTT. Supplemented by reference TRBV3-1 and TRBJ1-4, the full variable domain reads DTAVSQTPKYLVTQMGNDKSIKCEQNLGHDTMYWYKQDSKKFLKIMFSYNNKELIINETVPNRFSPKSPDKAHLNLHINSLELGDSAVYFCASSGTGRNEKLFFGSGTQLSVL.

This chain joins TRBV20-1 and TRBJ2-1; a possible D gene is TRBD1 (5 bases). The germline V gene has CDR1 DFQATT and CDR2 SNEGSKA (reference sequence). The CDR3 contains 12 residues. Trimming took off 3 bases at V and 6 bases at J, with 9 bases between the two ends. CDR3 DNA: TGCAGTGCTAGTACAACAGGCAATGAGCAGTTCTTC. Translated: CSASTTGNEQFF.

As for this clonotype: Mismatch with germline at one junction end may stem from a read error. The rearrangement joins TRBV20-1 to TRBJ1-1, with D unresolved. In germline, CDR1 is DFQATT, CDR2 SNEGSKA (reference sequence). This CDR3 spans 14 amino acids. CDR3 in amino acids: CGATWSSSNLEAFF. CDR3 nucleotide sequence: TGCGGTGCTACTTGGAGCAGTTCGAACTTGGAAGCTTTCTTT.